Listed here are 11 T cell receptor beta chains from one sample, sequenced in a study of cytomegalovirus exposure and HLA in healthy donors. This PCR relied on a set of 60 Vbeta primers and 13 Jbeta primers. Method: immunoSEQ multiplex PCR; TCRdb's copy keeps in-frame clones and lacks some. Among some 130,000 clones listed, around 75% were seen once. Sequenced: PBMCs. These receptors came from a man aged 35 to 55 in good health and CMV-seronegative.

This chain links TRBV10-3 with TRBJ1-5, with D unclear. The germline V gene encodes CDR1 ENHRY and CDR2 SYGVKD. Trimming cost V 2 bases and J 5 bases, with 7 bases left between them. This CDR3 has 13 amino acids. CDR3 amino acids: CAISEGRDQPQHF. CDR3 coding DNA: TGTGCCATCAGTGAGGGGAGGGATCAGCCCCAGCATTTT.

The gene calls are TRBV2 and TRBJ2-2; maybe TRBD2 (6 bases). The germline CDR1 and CDR2 sequences are SNHLY and FYNNEI. V shed 0 bases and J shed 1 base, with 9 bases lying between them. The CDR3 extends over 16 amino acids. This chain's CDR3 is CASSEAGLMNTGELFF. For the CDR3, the DNA is TGTGCCAGCAGTGAAGCTGGACTAATGAACACCGGGGAGCTGTTTTTT. Based on the CDR3 plus reference TRBV2 and TRBJ2-2, the full variable domain is EPEVTQTPSHQVTQMGQEVILRCVPISNHLYFYWYRQILGQKVEFLVSFYNNEISEKSEIFDDQFSVERPDGSNFTLKIRSTKLEDSAMYFCASSEAGLMNTGELFFGEGSRLTVL.

The chain recombines TRBV7-8 with TRBJ2-2; D unresolved. Trimming pared 2 bases from V and 3 bases from J, leaving 10 bases between. The CDR3 consists of 15 residues. CDR1 SGHVS and CDR2 FQNEAQ come from the germline V gene. In DNA form, the CDR3 reads TGTGCCAGCAGCTTAACCGGGTCCTACACCGGGGAGCTGTTTTTT. Protein sequence: CASSLTGSYTGELFF.

The genes are TRBV7-9 and TRBJ1-2; D unresolved. The CDR3 is 13 amino acids. Trimming shortened V by 5 bases and J by 5 bases, and 12 bases separated the two germline ends. Germline V gene lookup returns CDR1 SEHNR and CDR2 FQNEAQ (reference sequence). CDR3 amino acids: CASSPPREYGYTF. In DNA, the CDR3 is TGTGCCAGCAGCCCCCCGCGGGAGTATGGCTACACCTTC.

This clone was recorded a few times. The chain joins TRBV7-2 to TRBJ2-3; possibly TRBD2 for D (5 bases). Per the germline V gene, CDR1 is SGHTA and CDR2 is FQGNSA. The ends were cut back, 5 bases at V and 8 bases at J, with 11 bases in the middle. The CDR3 loop spans 12 amino acids. The CDR3 loop reads CASSEVGVTQYF. The CDR3 nucleotides are TGTGCCAGCAGCGAGGTGGGAGTTACGCAGTATTTT.

The V and J genes are TRBV19 and TRBJ1-5, with D hard to call. The CDR3 is made up of 15 amino acids. Germline lookup yields CDR1 LNHDA and CDR2 SQIVND (reference sequence). Trimming stripped 6 bases from V and 2 bases from J, with 14 bases between. In DNA, the CDR3 is TGTGCCAGTAGCCAACAGAGCTGGGGCAATCAGCCCCAGCATTTT. Protein product: CASSQQSWGNQPQHF.

The chain uses TRBV6-1 and TRBJ2-7; TRBD1 is a possible D gene (5 bases). The V end lost 6 bases, the J end lost 1 base, and 7 bases lay between the germline ends. CDR3 length equals 12 residues. Germline loops: CDR1 MNHNS, CDR2 SASEGT. The CDR3 bases are TGTGCCAGCAGCAGGGATTCCTACGAGCAGTACTTC. Its translation is CASSRDSYEQYF.

The rearrangement uses TRBV5-1 and TRBJ2-4, with TRBD1 identical over 9 bases. The CDR3 has 14 amino acids. The trim removed 0 bases at V and 14 bases at J, leaving 9 bases unmatched. Germline V lookup: CDR1 SGHRS, CDR2 YFSETQ. This chain's CDR3 is CASSLVPGQGPEYF. DNA for the CDR3: TGCGCCAGCAGCTTGGTCCCGGGACAGGGTCCGGAGTACTTC.

Many counts were recorded for this clone. The chain has TRBV5-1 and TRBJ2-3, with 9 positions matching TRBD1. Germline CDR1 SGHRS, CDR2 YFSETQ. Losses at the gene ends were 4 bases for V and 4 bases for J; bases not matched to a gene: 7. The CDR3 sequence is 15 residues long. CDR3 protein: CASSLGQGRPDTQYF. In nucleotides, the CDR3 is TGCGCCAGCAGCCTGGGACAGGGTCGGCCAGATACGCAGTATTTT.

This chain joins TRBV5-8 and TRBJ1-1; D remains unclear. Between the trimmed V and J ends, which lost 2 bases and 7 bases, there was a span of 9 bases. CDR1 and CDR2 from the germline V gene are SGHTS and YDEGEE. This CDR3 has 12 amino acids. The CDR3 nucleotides read TGTGCCAGCAGCTTTGGGAGAGGTGAAGCTTTCTTT. It specifies CASSFGRGEAFF.

The V and J genes are TRBV21-1 and TRBJ2-4; the D call TRBD2 from the table was never checked on the DNA. TRBV21-1 corresponds to a pseudogene. The CDR3 sequence is 17 residues long. CDR3 loop: CASSNRRLRIAKNIQYF. Here the CDR3 DNA reads TGTGCCAGCAGCAATCGGAGACTGAGAATAGCCAAAAACATTCAGTACTTC.